The clone carrying this TCR beta chain was counted at least ten times. Treatment described: oral pan-JAK inhibitor, 5-10 mg twice daily. The data were obtained in a study of CD8+ T cells in alopecia areata. Study summary: Patients remained on tofacitinib for 6 to 18 months and then went 6 months without it.

After isolation, RNA underwent reverse transcription to generate cDNA as the sequencing template. Clones were read by immunoSEQ multiplex PCR, and TCRdb kept only the in-frame ones, dropping some. The sample contains over 150,000 clones, around 56% of which appear only once. Germline CDR1 SGHVS, CDR2 FQNEAQ. The CDR3 is 15 amino acids. Trimming cost V 7 bases and J 5 bases; bases outside gene matches: 10. Sequences were derived from CD4+ T cells sorted from blood, sampled at week 4, from a patient treated with tofacitinib. The sequence came from a human donor with alopecia areata. The gene calls are TRBV7-8 and TRBJ2-2; TRBD2 agrees at 7 bases. CDR3 coding DNA: TGTGCCAGCACGCTAGGAGGGAGGGGAACCGGGGAGCTGTTTTTT. It encodes CASTLGGRGTGELFF.